The clone carrying this TCR beta chain was seen many times. Its matching antigen is unknown. CDR1 and CDR2 from the germline V gene are SGHRS and YFSETQ. This CDR3 comprises 14 residues. Trimming took off 0 bases at V and 5 bases at J, with 12 bases between the two ends. 5'RACE generated cDNA with 10-nucleotide random UMIs. Sequencing runs each yielded over 170 million TCR-beta sequences from 15-18 subjects. TCRdb independently ran MiXCR on the 5' RACE reads; one entry per CDR3 protein. The sample holds 20,000 to 30,000 distinct CDR3 sequences; roughly an eighth are singletons and the top ten take roughly 5.4%. This sample stems from a study of neurological immune-mediated disorders. Whole-study findings and limits: In HTLV-1-associated myelopathy, TCR clonal expansion was greatest, whereas multiple sclerosis had the least, falling below healthy controls.

Time point in this sample: technical triplicate 1. CD4+ or CD8+ T cells at a count of more than 850,000 served as input for the sorted libraries. The V and J genes are TRBV5-1 and TRBJ2-7, with D tentatively TRBD1 (6 bases). What was sequenced was CD4+ T cells from blood. This receptor was taken from a female donor with HTLV-1-associated myelopathy (HAM/TSP). The CDR3 DNA is TGCGCCAGCAGCTTGGGTGGCAGGGGCGACGAGCAGTACTTC. As protein: CASSLGGRGDEQYF.